This section outlines one T cell receptor beta chain sequence together with its context. The source of the sample is a study of control samples from healthy donors and cancer patients. Trimming at V came to 2 bases and at J to 2 bases, leaving 2 bases not matched to a gene. CDR1 is SGHRS, CDR2 YFSETQ, per germline. The CDR3 contains 15 residues. TCRdb's table, derived via immunoSEQ multiplex PCR, lists solely in-frame clones and lacks some. There are approximately 70,000 clones in the sample; 90% occur only once, and roughly 1.2% lies in the top ten. Sequencing used PBMCs. This chain joins TRBV5-1 and TRBJ2-7; 12 bases fit TRBD2. This clonotype originated in a woman aged 45-65 years with colorectal cancer. The chain's CDR3 is CASSFGLAGTYEQYF. CDR3 nucleotide sequence: TGCGCCAGCAGCTTCGGACTAGCGGGGACCTACGAGCAGTACTTC.